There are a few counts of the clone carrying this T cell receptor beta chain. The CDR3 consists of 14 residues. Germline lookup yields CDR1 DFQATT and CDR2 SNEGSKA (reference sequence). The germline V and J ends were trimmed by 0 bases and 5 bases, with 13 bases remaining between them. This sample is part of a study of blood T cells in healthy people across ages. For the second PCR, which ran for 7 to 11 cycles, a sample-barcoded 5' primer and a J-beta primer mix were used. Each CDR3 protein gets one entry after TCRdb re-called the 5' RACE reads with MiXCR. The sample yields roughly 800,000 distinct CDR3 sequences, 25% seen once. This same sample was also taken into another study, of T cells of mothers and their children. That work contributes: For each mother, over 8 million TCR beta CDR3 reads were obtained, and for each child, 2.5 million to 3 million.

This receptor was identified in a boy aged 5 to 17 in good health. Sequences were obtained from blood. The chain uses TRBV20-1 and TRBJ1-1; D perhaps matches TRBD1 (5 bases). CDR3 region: CSARDRRGRTEAFF. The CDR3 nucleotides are TGCAGTGCTAGAGATCGGCGGGGGAGGACTGAAGCTTTCTTT.